This TCR beta chain was identified during a study of identical twins. Deletions cut 4 bases from V and 1 base from J, with 17 bases between. Germline CDR1 and CDR2: SGHRS and YFSETQ. The CDR3 is made up of 16 amino acids. Addition of a universal primer site occurred through template switching, and cDNA carried unique molecular identifiers. MiXCR, run by TCRdb on the 5' RACE reads, gives a single entry per CDR3 protein. The sample has 300,000 to 400,000 distinct CDR3 sequences, approximately 8.7% seen once; the top ten hold roughly 9%. Specimen: naive T cells sorted from blood. This clonotype was sampled from a woman between 50 and 59 years old in good health. The chain is built from TRBV5-1 and TRBJ1-1, with a possible D match to TRBD1 (5 bases). CDR3 bases: TGCGCCAGCAGCACCCTATCCGGGACGGGGAACACTGAAGCTTTCTTT. Translated: CASSTLSGTGNTEAFF.